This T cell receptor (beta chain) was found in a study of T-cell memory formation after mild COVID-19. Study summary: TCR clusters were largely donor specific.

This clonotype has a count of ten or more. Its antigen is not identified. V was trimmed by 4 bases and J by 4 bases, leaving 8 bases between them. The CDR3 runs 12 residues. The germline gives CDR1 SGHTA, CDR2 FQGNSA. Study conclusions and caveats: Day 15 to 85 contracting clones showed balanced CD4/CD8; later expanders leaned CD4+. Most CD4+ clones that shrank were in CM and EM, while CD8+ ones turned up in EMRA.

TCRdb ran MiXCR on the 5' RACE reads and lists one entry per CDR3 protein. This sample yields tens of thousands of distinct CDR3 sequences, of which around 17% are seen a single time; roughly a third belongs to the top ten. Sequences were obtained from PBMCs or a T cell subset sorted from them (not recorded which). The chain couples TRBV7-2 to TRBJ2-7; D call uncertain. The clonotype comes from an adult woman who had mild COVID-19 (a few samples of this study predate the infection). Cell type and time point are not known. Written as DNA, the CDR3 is TGTGCCAGCAGCTCGGTCCTATACGAGCAGTACTTC. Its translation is CASSSVLYEQYF.